The sequence of this T cell receptor beta chain was determined in a study of long-term antiretroviral therapy in people with HIV. This clone turned up a few times. The germline V gene has CDR1 SGHTA and CDR2 FQGNSA. V lost 10 bases and J lost 3, with 21 bases in between. The CDR3 sequence is 15 residues long. Version v3.0 of the immunoSEQ assay ran at survey level. Clones were sequenced by immunoSEQ multiplex PCR, and TCRdb holds only the in-frame ones, with some missing. The sample lists some 1,800 clones; approximately 86% were seen once. This receptor was obtained from a woman between 45 and 60 years old with HIV. The source material was unsorted PBMCs, sampled 0.7 years after starting antiretroviral therapy. The rearrangement uses TRBV7-2 and TRBJ1-2, with D perhaps TRBD1 (6 bases). The CDR3 loop reads CATVKNPAGDYGYTF. Here the CDR3 DNA reads TGTGCCACCGTCAAAAACCCTGCAGGGGACTATGGCTACACCTTC. Supplemented by reference TRBV7-2 and TRBJ1-2, the full variable domain reads GAGVSQSPSNKVTEKGKDVELRCDPISGHTALYWYRQSLGQGLEFLIYFQGNSAPDKSGLPSDRFSAERTGGSVSTLTIQRTQQEDSAVYLCATVKNPAGDYGYTFGSGTRLTVV.